This entry lists 16 T cell receptor beta chains sequenced from one sample in a study of OX40 agonist ivuxolimab in advanced cancers. Assay used: immunoSEQ multiplex PCR; TCRdb lists only in-frame clones, some missing. The table records approximately 57,000 clones, 83% of them present only once. The source material was CD4+ or CD8+ T cells sorted from blood, sampled in a trial of the OX40 agonist ivuxolimab. The source of these receptors is an adult with an advanced solid tumor such as melanoma, head and neck, liver or kidney cancer.

This clone was recorded a few times. The rearrangement uses TRBV30 and TRBJ1-1; D remains ambiguous. Per the germline V gene, CDR1 is GTSNPN and CDR2 is SVGIG (reference sequence). The V and J ends lost 6 bases and 3 bases respectively, with 11 bases between them. This CDR3 spans 12 amino acids. DNA of the CDR3: TGTGCCTGTTACAGCATATACACTGAAGCTTTCTTT. Translation: CACYSIYTEAFF.

A remark on this clone: At one of its ends the junction is not consistent with the germline gene, which may arise from a read error. V is TRBV6-1 and J is TRBJ1-3; D might be TRBD1 (5 bases). Germline CDR1 MNHNS, CDR2 SASEGT. CDR3 length: 15 amino acids. The CDR3 DNA reads TGTGCCACCGGGGGTGTCGCGGGCTCTCGAAACACCATATATTTT. Translation gives CATGGVAGSRNTIYF.

This sequence joins TRBV18 and TRBJ1-6; possibly TRBD1 for D (6 bases). Germline-derived CDR1 and CDR2 are KGHSH and LQKENI. The V and J ends lost 3 bases and 9 bases respectively, with 18 bases between them. The length of the CDR3 is 16 residues. The CDR3 is CASSPRTVSHGSPLHF. CDR3 DNA: TGTGCCAGCTCACCGCGGACAGTTTCCCATGGTTCACCCCTCCACTTT. Together with reference TRBV18 and TRBJ1-6, the CDR3 gives the full variable domain: NAGVMQNPRHLVRRRGQEARLRCSPMKGHSHVYWYRQLPEEGLKFMVYLQKENIIDESGMPKERFSAEFPKEGPSILRIQQVVRGDSAAYFCASSPRTVSHGSPLHFGNGTRLTVT.

CDR3 protein: CASSQARVGLAGAWYNEQFF. The CDR3 bases are TGTGCCAGCAGCCAAGCCCGTGTGGGACTAGCGGGAGCATGGTACAATGAGCAGTTCTTC. The V gene is TRBV16, the J gene TRBJ2-1, with 14 bases fitting TRBD2. V was clipped by 2 bases and J by 4 bases; unmatched bases: 13. The CDR3 contains 20 residues. Per germline, CDR1 KGHSY and CDR2 FQNENV.

This chain links TRBV19 with TRBJ1-5; the D gene is possibly TRBD1 (5 bases). Germline V CDR1 and CDR2: LNHDA, SQIVND (reference sequence). Deletions cut 3 bases from V and 5 bases from J, with 14 bases between. The CDR3 covers 15 residues. The chain's CDR3 is CASSIGTAGHQPQHF. In DNA, the CDR3 is TGTGCCAGTAGTATTGGGACCGCTGGACATCAGCCCCAGCATTTT.

This clone was detected only once. The chain recombines TRBV1 with TRBJ1-2; no check of the table's D call, TRBD1, against the DNA was made. TRBV1 is a documented pseudogene. This CDR3 spans 16 amino acids. DNA for the CDR3: TGCACCAGCAGCCATTACAGTTTGCGAAAGACCTATGGCTACACCTTC. Translated, it gives CTSSHYSLRKTYGYTF.

This clone was observed a handful of times. The chain joins TRBV9 to TRBJ2-5; TRBD2 aligns across 10 bases. V was clipped by 0 bases and J by 5 bases; unmatched bases: 16. Germline-derived CDR1 and CDR2 are SGDLS and YYNGEE. This CDR3 is 19 amino acids long. CDR3 in DNA: TGTGCCAGCAGCGTAGGAAGCGGGAGGGCCGGGAGAGAGTTGGAGACCCAGTACTTC. Translating it yields CASSVGSGRAGRELETQYF.

The rearrangement joins TRBV7-2 to TRBJ2-7, with 8 bases identical to TRBD1. CDR3 length: 15 residues. CDR1 is SGHTA, CDR2 FQGNSA, per germline. V dropped 1 base and J dropped 2; count of bases not matched to a gene: 4. For the CDR3, the DNA is TGTGCCAGCAGCTTAGTGACAGGGGAGGCCTACGAGCAGTACTTC. Translated: CASSLVTGEAYEQYF. The full variable domain, rest sourced from reference TRBV7-2 and TRBJ2-7, is GAGVSQSPSNKVTEKGKDVELRCDPISGHTALYWYRQSLGQGLEFLIYFQGNSAPDKSGLPSDRFSAERTGGSVSTLTIQRTQQEDSAVYLCASSLVTGEAYEQYFGPGTRLTVT.

The chain carries TRBV7-8 and TRBJ2-3; D remains unclear. V lost 1 base and J 0 bases, leaving 5 bases between the germline ends. The V gene's germline CDR1 is SGHVS and CDR2 FQNEAQ. The CDR3 loop spans 14 amino acids. The CDR3 nucleotides are TGTGCCAGCAGCTTAGTAACGAGCACAGATACGCAGTATTTT. Protein product: CASSLVTSTDTQYF.

The chain links TRBV18 to TRBJ2-3; D might be TRBD2 (5 bases). CDR1 is KGHSH, CDR2 LQKENI, per germline. The CDR3 consists of 15 residues. V was shortened by 2 bases and J by 3 bases, with 12 bases between the two germline ends. The CDR3 loop reads CASSPGVGATDTQYF. The CDR3 coding sequence is TGTGCCAGCTCACCAGGGGTGGGAGCTACAGATACGCAGTATTTT. Full variable domain (missing parts from reference TRBV18 and TRBJ2-3): NAGVMQNPRHLVRRRGQEARLRCSPMKGHSHVYWYRQLPEEGLKFMVYLQKENIIDESGMPKERFSAEFPKEGPSILRIQQVVRGDSAAYFCASSPGVGATDTQYFGPGTRLTVL.

This clone was seen just once. CDR3 sequence: CASSVGGSAYNEQFF. DNA of the CDR3: TGTGCCAGTTCGGTAGGCGGGAGTGCCTACAATGAGCAGTTCTTC. The genes are TRBV19 and TRBJ2-1; 7 bases map to TRBD2. V was pared by 8 bases and J by 2 bases, with 9 bases of the junction left unmatched. Germline-derived CDR1 and CDR2 are LNHDA and SQIVND (reference sequence). This CDR3 is built from 15 residues.

A few counts support this clone. The gene calls are TRBV2 and TRBJ2-7; D uncertain. The CDR3 totals 11 residues. V lost 4 bases to trimming and J lost 5 bases, with 6 bases between them. Per germline, CDR1 SNHLY and CDR2 FYNNEI. CDR3 region: CASSARHEQYF. The CDR3 DNA sequence: TGTGCCAGCAGTGCAAGACACGAGCAGTACTTC.

The gene calls are TRBV6-5 and TRBJ2-5, with 10 bases identical to TRBD1. V shed 6 bases and J 4 bases; nucleotides not matched to a gene: 8. The germline V gene has CDR1 MNHEY and CDR2 SVGAGI. The CDR3 totals 15 residues. The CDR3 spells CASRGTGVSRETQYF. CDR3 DNA sequence: TGTGCCAGCAGGGGGACAGGGGTCTCGAGAGAGACCCAGTACTTC.

This rearrangement joins TRBV9 to TRBJ2-1; D unclear. The ends were cut back, 2 bases at V and 5 bases at J, with 11 bases in the middle. CDR1 and CDR2 (germline): SGDLS, YYNGEE. The CDR3 covers 14 residues. The CDR3 nucleotides are TGTGCCAGCAGCGTTACCCCTTGGGACAATGAGCAGTTCTTC. It codes for CASSVTPWDNEQFF.

This clone was counted once. The chain combines TRBV11-2 with TRBJ2-1; D is possibly TRBD2 (7 bases). Germline V gene lookup returns CDR1 SGHAT and CDR2 FQNNGV. V was cut by 5 bases and J by 7 bases, with 24 bases left in between. The CDR3 covers 17 residues. CDR3 bases: TGTGCCAGCAGCCTGCCGATAGGGGGAGGGCCAAAAAATGAGCAGTTCTTC. Amino acids: CASSLPIGGGPKNEQFF.

The V gene is TRBV18, the J gene TRBJ1-1; D is uncertain. The CDR3 has 17 amino acids. The germline V and J ends were trimmed by 5 bases and 3 bases, with 22 bases remaining between them. Germline V lookup: CDR1 KGHSH, CDR2 LQKENI. For the CDR3, the DNA is TGTGCCAGCTCAGCCTCGGCGGGAAGGGTAGGGTACACTGAAGCTTTCTTT. It codes for CASSASAGRVGYTEAFF. The full variable domain, rest sourced from reference TRBV18 and TRBJ1-1, is NAGVMQNPRHLVRRRGQEARLRCSPMKGHSHVYWYRQLPEEGLKFMVYLQKENIIDESGMPKERFSAEFPKEGPSILRIQQVVRGDSAAYFCASSASAGRVGYTEAFFGQGTRLTVV.